Following are 17 T cell receptor beta chains from one sample sequenced in a study of T cells in Graves' hyperthyroidism and ophthalmopathy. The investigators amplified TCR beta CDR3 regions from RNA transcripts. The TCR CDR3 first-round RT-PCR relied on the HTBI primer set. TCRdb re-analysed the multiplex PCR reads in MiXCR, keeping a single row per CDR3 protein. Among nearly 600,000 distinct CDR3 sequences listed, around 13% were seen once. The sample consisted of blood. The source of these receptors is a woman under 40 with Graves' hyperthyroidism that later progressed to Graves' ophthalmopathy.

In its sample, this clonotype was seen many times. The genes are TRBV27 and TRBJ2-5; TRBD1 aligns across 8 bases. Germline V gene lookup returns CDR1 MNHEY and CDR2 SMNVEV (reference sequence). The V gene end was trimmed by 5 bases and the J gene end by 5 bases; junction bases not matched to a gene: 10. The CDR3 length is 15 residues. The CDR3 sequence is CASSIYRGSGETQYF. CDR3 DNA sequence: TGTGCCAGCAGTATCTACAGGGGGTCCGGGGAGACCCAGTACTTC.

This rearrangement joins TRBV4-1 to TRBJ1-1; possible D gene TRBD1, 6 bases. Germline loops: CDR1 MGHRA, CDR2 YSYEKL. The V gene lost 4 bases and the J gene lost 6 bases, with 27 bases spanning the gap. This CDR3 has 18 residues. The CDR3 loop reads CASSRASSLVGTHPEAFF. CDR3 nucleotides: TGCGCCAGCAGCCGCGCAAGTAGTCTTGTAGGGACACATCCTGAAGCTTTCTTT.

Only a few counts were recorded for this clonotype. This chain joins TRBV29-1 and TRBJ2-1, with TRBD2 identical over 11 bases. In germline, CDR1 is SQVTM, CDR2 ANQGSEA. The CDR3 spans 15 residues. Trimming at V came to 2 bases and at J to 8 bases, leaving 8 bases not matched to a gene. CDR3 DNA sequence: TGCAGCGTTGAAATGCTAGCGGGAGGTAGTGATGAGCAGTTCTTC. As protein: CSVEMLAGGSDEQFF.

The chain has TRBV30 and TRBJ2-2; tentative D call: TRBD1 (6 bases). Germline loops: CDR1 GTSNPN, CDR2 SVGIG (reference sequence). Between the trimmed V and J ends, which lost 3 bases and 0 bases, there was a span of 8 bases. The CDR3 totals 14 residues. The CDR3 reads CAWRGTTNTGELFF. The DNA of the CDR3 is TGTGCCTGGAGAGGGACAACGAACACCGGGGAGCTGTTTTTT.

This clonotype was seen ten or more times. The chain couples TRBV20-1 to TRBJ1-2; 7 positions agree with TRBD1. Germline CDR1 and CDR2: DFQATT and SNEGSKA (reference sequence). The CDR3 covers 13 residues. With 1 base clipped from V and 4 bases from J, the junction kept 3 bases outside the gene matches. The CDR3 DNA sequence: TGCAGTGCTAGAGGAGGGGGCTTCTATGGCTACACCTTC. It yields the protein CSARGGGFYGYTF.

In this sample, this clonotype turned up a few times. CDR3 sequence (DNA): TGTGCCAGCACCCACGGACAGGGAGTCTCCTACGAGCAGTACTTC. Amino acid sequence: CASTHGQGVSYEQYF. The V and J genes are TRBV27 and TRBJ2-7; 8 bases align to TRBD1. This CDR3 is 15 amino acids long. J lost 0 bases, V lost 7 bases, and 8 bases had no gene match. Germline CDR1 reads MNHEY; CDR2 reads SMNVEV (reference sequence).

The J gene is TRBJ2-7, the V gene TRBV19; no reliable D call. Deletions cut 0 bases from V and 6 bases from J, with 12 bases between. CDR3 length: 14 residues. The germline V gene has CDR1 LNHDA and CDR2 SQIVND (reference sequence). CDR3 coding DNA: TGTGCCAGTAGTATAGAAGGTAGATCGGGCGAGCAGTACTTC. Translating it yields CASSIEGRSGEQYF.

This clonotype was detected a few times. V and J are TRBV24-1 and TRBJ1-3, with no clear D. Germline V gene data show CDR1 as KGHDR and CDR2 as SFDVKD. The CDR3 totals 13 residues. Trimming took 5 bases from V and 2 from J, leaving 6 bases between them. Here the CDR3 reads CATSATAGNTIYF. DNA for the CDR3: TGTGCCACCAGTGCTACGGCTGGAAACACCATATATTTT.

This clonotype was seen many times. The chain has TRBV7-9 and TRBJ2-3; 7 bases are shared with TRBD2. V gave up 5 bases and J gave up 7 bases; unmatched junction bases: 27. Germline-derived CDR1 and CDR2 are SEHNR and FQNEAQ (reference sequence). The CDR3 extends over 20 amino acids. This chain's CDR3 is CASSTRGREVSSGHVNTQYF. CDR3 bases: TGTGCCAGCAGCACCCGGGGCAGGGAGGTGTCTAGCGGACACGTGAATACGCAGTATTTT.

This clonotype has a count of ten or more. The gene calls are TRBV7-3 and TRBJ1-2, with D possibly being TRBD1 (6 bases). Germline V gene lookup returns CDR1 SGHTA and CDR2 FQGTGA. The germline V and J ends were trimmed by 4 bases and 7 bases, with 16 bases remaining between them. This CDR3 spans 14 amino acids. In DNA form, the CDR3 reads TGTGCCAGCAGCTCGGAACCCCCCAGGGGTGGCTACACCTTC. As protein: CASSSEPPRGGYTF. The full variable domain, in which reference TRBV7-3 and TRBJ1-2 provide the parts outside the CDR3, is GAGVSQTPSNKVTEKGKYVELRCDPISGHTALYWYRQSLGQGPEFLIYFQGTGAADDSGLPNDRFFAVRPEGSVSTLKIQRTERGDSAVYLCASSSEPPRGGYTFGSGTRLTVV.

This clonotype was picked up a small number of times. The chain is built from TRBV15 and TRBJ1-4; 9 nucleotides agree with TRBD1. V lost 3 bases to trimming and J lost 5 bases; unmatched junction nucleotides: 7. CDR1 and CDR2 from the germline V gene are LNHNV and YYDKDF (reference sequence). The CDR3 is made up of 16 amino acids. The chain's CDR3 is CATSSPGTGPNEKLFF. For the CDR3, the DNA is TGTGCCACCAGCAGTCCCGGGACAGGGCCAAATGAAAAACTGTTTTTT.

This clonotype was recorded many times. J is TRBJ2-5 and V is TRBV15, with 14 bases fitting TRBD2. CDR3 length: 20 residues. Germline V gives CDR1 LNHNV, CDR2 YYDKDF (reference sequence). V shed 5 bases and J 5 bases; nucleotides not matched to a gene: 19. The CDR3 here is CATSPQIPGLAGVMAETQYF. As DNA, the CDR3 is TGTGCCACCAGCCCACAGATACCGGGACTAGCGGGAGTCATGGCGGAGACCCAGTACTTC. Full variable domain (missing parts from reference TRBV15 and TRBJ2-5): DAMVIQNPRYQVTQFGKPVTLSCSQTLNHNVMYWYQQKSSQAPKLLFHYYDKDFNNEADTPDNFQSRRPNTSFCFLDIRSPGLGDTAMYLCATSPQIPGLAGVMAETQYFGPGTRLLVL.

There are many counts of this clonotype. The gene calls are TRBV3-1 and TRBJ2-5; TRBD2 is a possible D gene (5 bases). CDR1 and CDR2 (germline): LGHDT, YNNKEL (reference sequence). This CDR3 is 17 amino acids long. The V end was cut by 6 bases, the J end by 2 bases, with 22 bases between. The DNA of the CDR3 is TGTGCCAGCAGAACAGACCACCTTGGACGGGGACAAGAGACCCAGTACTTC. Amino acid sequence: CASRTDHLGRGQETQYF.

The rearrangement uses TRBV7-2 and TRBJ1-2; TRBD1 matches at 8 bases. Germline V gives CDR1 SGHTA, CDR2 FQGNSA. Losses at the gene ends were 5 bases for V and 2 bases for J; bases not matched to a gene: 10. The CDR3 has 16 amino acids. The CDR3 DNA reads as TGTGCCAGCAGCGCGGACAGGGTTCCATTGAACTATGGCTACACCTTC. As protein: CASSADRVPLNYGYTF.

This clonotype was detected many times. This chain uses TRBV2 with TRBJ1-1; 7 bases line up with TRBD1. The CDR3 spans 14 residues. The germline CDR1 and CDR2 sequences are SNHLY and FYNNEI. Trimming took 2 bases from V and 0 from J; bases not matched to a gene: 0. The CDR3 bases are TGTGCCAGCAGTGAACAGGGGGTGAACACTGAAGCTTTCTTT. Translating it yields CASSEQGVNTEAFF.

This clonotype was seen many times. The gene calls are TRBV30 and TRBJ1-6; no firm D call. Trimming stripped 2 bases from V and 7 bases from J, with 3 bases between. CDR3 size: 11 residues. CDR1 GTSNPN and CDR2 SVGIG come from the germline V gene (reference sequence). This CDR3 reads CAWSRNSPLHF. As DNA, the CDR3 is TGTGCCTGGAGTCGGAATTCACCCCTCCACTTT.

This clonotype has at least ten counts. V and J are TRBV28 and TRBJ2-7; TRBD1 matches 7 bases. V was clipped by 5 bases and J by 2 bases; unmatched bases: 6. The CDR3 has 14 amino acids. Germline loops: CDR1 MDHEN, CDR2 SYDVKM. The CDR3 coding sequence is TGTGCCAGCAGTAATACAGGGGCCCCCTACGAGCAGTACTTC. Protein product: CASSNTGAPYEQYF.